Listed below are T cell receptor beta chains from one sample, sequenced in a study of cytomegalovirus exposure and HLA in healthy donors. The method was immunoSEQ multiplex PCR; TCRdb's version includes in-frame clones alone and lacks a portion of them. There are approximately 150,000 clones in the sample; 60% to 80% occur only once, and 13% to 15% lies in the top ten. What was sequenced was PBMCs. These receptors were collected from a woman aged 35 to 49 in good health and CMV-seronegative. CDR3s include the opening cysteine and the closing phenylalanine or tryptophan. A D gene is named only where the DNA matches it firmly. Size is omitted from some rows. Given values are once, few, many or a class for expanded clones.

cdr3_aa | cdr3_nt | j_call | v_call | clone_size | d_call | cdr3_length
CASSLGVSNQPQHF | TGTGCCAGCAGCTTAGGAGTTAGCAATCAGCCCCAGCATTTT | TRBJ1-5 | TRBV7-9 | NA | NA | 14
CASRQVYGYTF | TGTGCCAGTAGGCAGGTCTATGGCTACACCTTC | TRBJ1-2 | TRBV2 | NA | NA | 11
CASTRAKTSGGLYETQYF | TGTGCCAGCACCCGCGCAAAAACTAGCGGGGGGCTATATGAGACCCAGTACTTC | TRBJ2-5 | TRBV7-2 | NA | TRBD2 | 18
CASSSFRGGRTEAFF | TGTGCCAGCAGCTCGTTTCGTGGGGGGAGAACTGAAGCTTTCTTT | TRBJ1-1 | TRBV11-2 | NA | NA | 15
CASTEEGHWDLHSGANGLTF | TGCGCCAGCACCGAGGAGGGGCATTGGGACCTACACTCTGGGGCCAACGGCCTGACTTTC | TRBJ2-6 | TRBV10-2 | NA | NA | 20
CASSQSRGYNEQFF | TGCGCCAGCAGCCAATCCAGGGGTTACAATGAGCAGTTCTTC | TRBJ2-1 | TRBV4-1 | NA | NA | 14
CASSSLAHEQYF | TGTGCCAGCAGCTCCCTGGCCCACGAGCAGTACTTC | TRBJ2-7 | TRBV7-2 | NA | NA | 12
CASSLQGLSSYEQYF | TGTGCCAGCAGCTTACAGGGGCTAAGCTCCTACGAGCAGTACTTC | TRBJ2-7 | TRBV13 | few | NA | 15
CASSTGQPNTEAFF | TGTGCCAGCAGCACGGGACAGCCGAACACTGAAGCTTTCTTT | TRBJ1-1 | TRBV13 | NA | TRBD1 | 14
CASSPNRAEAFF | TGTGCCAGCTCACCTAACCGGGCTGAAGCTTTCTTT | TRBJ1-1 | TRBV18 | NA | NA | 12
CASSQDRTGANSQYF | TGCGCCAGCAGCCAAGATAGGACAGGGGCTAACAGTCAGTACTTC | TRBJ2-4 | TRBV4-3 | NA | TRBD1 | 15